The clone carrying this TCR beta chain was detected a few times. The sample is drawn from a study of T-cell reconstitution after alpha-beta-depleted transplantation in children. This CDR3 spans 14 amino acids. The ends were cut back, 0 bases at V and 3 bases at J, with 9 bases in the middle. Germline CDR1 and CDR2: KGHSH and LQKENI. TCRbeta library preparation incorporated unique molecular identifiers. TCRdb ran MiXCR on the PCR reads and lists one entry per CDR3 protein. The repertoire holds approximately 490,000 distinct CDR3 sequences, with around an eighth as singletons. The TCR comes from a human donor who donated a stem cell graft to a child with combined immunodeficiency. The sample here was PBMCs from the stem cell graft donor, taken from the stem cell graft. J is TRBJ2-7 and V is TRBV18, with D possibly TRBD1 on 5 matching bases. The CDR3, as DNA: TGTGCCAGCTCACCACCGGATCAGGGCTACGAGCAGTACTTC. It codes for CASSPPDQGYEQYF.